The source of this T cell receptor (beta chain) is a study of blood T cells in healthy people across ages. This clonotype was seen a few times. The antigen remains undetermined. Study outcomes and limitations: Per million T cells, TCR beta diversity dropped roughly linearly as age increased.

The germline gives CDR1 SEHNR, CDR2 FQNEAQ (reference sequence). The CDR3 spans 18 residues. Trimming shortened V by 1 base and J by 7 bases, and 22 bases separated the two germline ends. A second roughly 7 to 11 cycle PCR used barcoded and J-beta primers. Sequencing yielded, for each sample, at least 3 million paired-end reads carrying CDR3. Via MiXCR, TCRdb re-called the 5' RACE reads, giving one row per CDR3 protein. The data show around 820,000 distinct CDR3 sequences, 25% seen once. This sample also belongs to another study, concerning T cells of mothers and their children. That source reports: For each mother, over 8 million TCR beta CDR3 reads were obtained, and for each child, roughly 2.8 million.

The source material was blood. This sequence was found in a boy younger than 18 in good health. This chain links TRBV7-9 with TRBJ1-4; a weak D match, TRBD1 (5 bases). CDR3 in DNA: TGTGCCAGCAGCTTAGAATCATGGGACTCTCGGGATTCTGAAAAACTGTTTTTT. It translates to CASSLESWDSRDSEKLFF.